These 32 T cell receptor beta chains came from one sample sequenced in a study of cytotoxic CD8 clonotypes in ibrutinib-treated CLL. TCRdb's table, derived via immunoSEQ multiplex PCR, lists solely in-frame clones and lacks some. The sample yields about 310,000 clones, roughly 80% seen once. The material sequenced was PBMCs, taken before ibrutinib treatment. The source is a human donor with chronic lymphocytic leukemia.

In DNA, the CDR3 is TGTGCCAGCAGCTCCCGGGGTACCGGGGACAATGAGCAGTTCTTC. Translation gives CASSSRGTGDNEQFF. This rearrangement joins TRBV7-2 to TRBJ2-1, with D tentatively TRBD2 (5 bases). Per the germline V gene, CDR1 is SGHTA and CDR2 is FQGNSA. CDR3 length equals 15 residues. V lost 4 bases and J 5 bases, leaving 15 bases between the germline ends.

V is TRBV6-1 and J is TRBJ1-1; D not certain. The CDR3 length is 13 residues. Trimming took off 3 bases at V and 0 bases at J, with 5 bases between the two ends. Germline V gene data show CDR1 as MNHNS and CDR2 as SASEGT. DNA for the CDR3: TGTGCCAGCAGTGACAGGATGAACACTGAAGCTTTCTTT. It translates to CASSDRMNTEAFF.

The genes are TRBV5-4 and TRBJ2-3; D not resolved. Germline CDR1 is SGHNT and CDR2 is YYREEE (reference sequence). The V and J ends lost 0 bases and 6 bases respectively, with 8 bases between them. The CDR3 loop spans 13 amino acids. The CDR3 reads CASSLVASDTQYF. The CDR3 DNA reads as TGTGCCAGCAGCTTGGTGGCGAGCGATACGCAGTATTTT.

V is TRBV15 and J is TRBJ1-5; the match to TRBD1 covers 7 bases. This CDR3 spans 15 amino acids. The germline CDR1 and CDR2 sequences are LNHNV and YYDKDF (reference sequence). Germline trimming cut 0 bases from V and 5 bases from J; bases unmatched to any gene: 4. The CDR3 reads CATSRETGNYQPQHF. In DNA form, the CDR3 reads TGTGCCACCAGCAGAGAGACAGGGAATTATCAGCCCCAGCATTTT. Full variable domain (missing parts from reference TRBV15 and TRBJ1-5): DAMVIQNPRYQVTQFGKPVTLSCSQTLNHNVMYWYQQKSSQAPKLLFHYYDKDFNNEADTPDNFQSRRPNTSFCFLDIRSPGLGDTAMYLCATSRETGNYQPQHFGDGTRLSIL.

The rearrangement uses TRBV29-1 and TRBJ1-2; 9 bases are shared with TRBD1. The V gene's germline CDR1 is SQVTM and CDR2 ANQGSEA. The CDR3 is made up of 14 amino acids. Germline trimming cut 1 base from V and 5 bases from J; bases unmatched to any gene: 5. The CDR3 sequence: CSVEVDRGRYGYTF. CDR3 nucleotide sequence: TGCAGCGTTGAAGTGGACAGGGGCCGGTATGGCTACACCTTC.

There are a few counts of this clone. The chain couples TRBV7-2 to TRBJ2-7, with TRBD2 identical over 7 bases. V trimming: 5 bases; J trimming: 0 bases; junction bases outside the gene matches: 7. The germline V gene encodes CDR1 SGHTA and CDR2 FQGNSA. The CDR3 is made up of 15 amino acids. The CDR3 is CASSPLRETSYEQYF. The DNA of the CDR3 is TGTGCCAGCAGCCCCTTGCGGGAGACCTCCTACGAGCAGTACTTC.

This clone was seen a handful of times. This chain joins TRBV5-1 and TRBJ1-2, with 8 bases identical to TRBD1. The CDR3 runs 14 residues. Losses at the gene ends were 4 bases for V and 5 bases for J; bases not matched to a gene: 7. Germline-derived CDR1 and CDR2 are SGHRS and YFSETQ. The CDR3 spells CASSRGQEGYGYTF. In DNA, the CDR3 is TGCGCCAGCAGCCGGGGACAGGAGGGTTATGGCTACACCTTC.

This clone appeared a single time. This chain links TRBV30 with TRBJ2-3, with D tentatively TRBD2 (5 bases). The CDR3 runs to 15 residues. From germline, CDR1 is GTSNPN and CDR2 SVGIG (reference sequence). With 2 bases removed from V and 5 bases from J, the gap between germline ends came to 17 bases. The CDR3 loop reads CAWSSLRGPGDTQYF. CDR3 DNA sequence: TGTGCCTGGAGTTCCTTACGCGGGCCAGGAGATACGCAGTATTTT. The full variable domain, its missing parts supplied by reference TRBV30 and TRBJ2-3, is SQTIHQWPATLVQPVGSPLSLECTVEGTSNPNLYWYRQAAGRGLQLLFYSVGIGQISSEVPQNLSASRPQDRQFILSSKKLLLSDSGFYLCAWSSLRGPGDTQYFGPGTRLTVL.

V gene TRBV6-1 combines with J gene TRBJ2-1, with D possibly TRBD2 on 5 matching bases. Trimming stripped 4 bases from V and 0 bases from J, with 13 bases between. Germline CDR1 reads MNHNS; CDR2 reads SASEGT. The CDR3 length is 16 residues. CDR3 sequence: CASSGRTASSYNEQFF. DNA of the CDR3: TGTGCCAGCAGTGGCCGGACTGCGAGCTCCTACAATGAGCAGTTCTTC.

This chain connects TRBV29-1 to TRBJ2-7; 9 bases fit TRBD1. The CDR3 has 12 residues. Germline V CDR1 and CDR2: SQVTM, ANQGSEA. V trimming: 7 bases; J trimming: 4 bases; junction bases outside the gene matches: 5. The CDR3 sequence is CSAGTGLYEQYF. In nucleotides, the CDR3 is TGCAGCGCCGGGACAGGGCTTTACGAGCAGTACTTC.

The chain has TRBV6-1 and TRBJ2-7, with D hard to call. With 3 bases removed from V and 2 bases from J, the gap between germline ends came to 8 bases. This CDR3 is built from 13 residues. Germline lookup yields CDR1 MNHNS and CDR2 SASEGT. The CDR3 is CASSENSPYEQYF. The CDR3 DNA follows: TGTGCCAGCAGTGAGAACAGTCCCTACGAGCAGTACTTC.

The gene calls are TRBV21-1 and TRBJ2-7; the tabulated D call, TRBD2, remains unverified against the DNA. TRBV21-1 is an annotated pseudogene. CDR3 size: 14 residues. The CDR3 loop is CASSKDASAYEQYF. In DNA, the CDR3 is TGTGCCAGCAGCAAAGATGCTAGCGCCTACGAGCAGTACTTC.

DNA of the CDR3: TGTGCCAGCAGTTACACAGGGCAGTCCTACGAGCAGTACTTC. Translated, it gives CASSYTGQSYEQYF. The chain combines TRBV6-5 with TRBJ2-7, with D perhaps TRBD1 (6 bases). Germline V gives CDR1 MNHEY, CDR2 SVGAGI. This CDR3 comprises 14 residues. Trimming removed 2 bases at V and 1 base at J, with 9 bases between.

A single count supports this clone. The chain employs TRBV27 and TRBJ2-7; either TRBD1 or TRBD2 may supply D (5 bases each). With 2 bases removed from V and 5 bases from J, the gap between germline ends came to 7 bases. Per the germline V gene, CDR1 is MNHEY and CDR2 is SMNVEV (reference sequence). The CDR3 has 12 amino acids. CDR3: CASSLGTNEQYF. The CDR3 DNA follows: TGTGCCAGCAGTTTAGGGACCAACGAGCAGTACTTC.

This clone was observed a few times. This chain joins TRBV28 and TRBJ2-1; perhaps TRBD2 as D (6 bases). This CDR3 is 14 amino acids long. Germline assignment: CDR1 MDHEN and CDR2 SYDVKM. V was shortened by 2 bases and J by 4 bases, with 9 bases between the two germline ends. CDR3 residues: CASSLLAQYNEQFF. The CDR3 region has the DNA TGTGCCAGCAGTTTACTAGCGCAATACAATGAGCAGTTCTTC.

The chain is built from TRBV29-1 and TRBJ1-4, with 9 bases that match TRBD1. The V segment lost 5 bases and the J segment 7 bases; nucleotides outside the gene matches: 8. The CDR3 is 14 amino acids. The V gene's germline CDR1 is SQVTM and CDR2 ANQGSEA. The CDR3 loop is CSVKTGGAGEKLFF. For the CDR3, the DNA is TGCAGCGTTAAAACAGGGGGCGCAGGTGAAAAACTGTTTTTT.

This sequence joins TRBV29-1 and TRBJ2-7, with 13 bases matching TRBD2. Germline V gene lookup returns CDR1 SQVTM and CDR2 ANQGSEA. With 0 bases clipped from V and 2 bases from J, the junction kept 7 bases outside the gene matches. The CDR3 length is 17 residues. The DNA of the CDR3 is TGCAGCGTTGAAGACCCGCGGACTAGCGGGAGCCCCTACGAGCAGTACTTC. Its translation: CSVEDPRTSGSPYEQYF.

This chain uses TRBV29-1 with TRBJ1-1; 7 nucleotides agree with TRBD1. Trimming at V came to 7 bases and at J to 0 bases, leaving 5 bases not matched to a gene. Germline V CDR1 and CDR2: SQVTM, ANQGSEA. The length of the CDR3 is 13 residues. The CDR3 region is CSARDRLNTEAFF. In nucleotides, the CDR3 is TGCAGCGCCCGGGACAGATTGAACACTGAAGCTTTCTTT.

The chain links TRBV19 to TRBJ1-3; the D is unclear. V was shortened by 6 bases and J by 0 bases, with 6 bases between the two germline ends. The CDR3 sequence is 13 residues long. Per germline, CDR1 LNHDA and CDR2 SQIVND (reference sequence). CDR3 in amino acids: CASRQISGNTIYF. The CDR3 nucleotides read TGTGCCAGTAGACAGATCTCTGGAAACACCATATATTTT.

The chain carries TRBV11-2 and TRBJ2-1, with D possibly matching TRBD2 (5 bases). Per the germline V gene, CDR1 is SGHAT and CDR2 is FQNNGV. The V gene lost 1 base and the J gene lost 7 bases, with 17 bases spanning the gap. The CDR3 has 16 residues. CDR3 nucleotide sequence: TGTGCCAGCAGCTTAGTTTTCGGCCGGGGTGATAATGAGCAGTTCTTC. Translated, it gives CASSLVFGRGDNEQFF. Filled out from reference TRBV11-2 and TRBJ2-1, the complete variable domain reads EAGVAQSPRYKIIEKRQSVAFWCNPISGHATLYWYQQILGQGPKLLIQFQNNGVVDDSQLPKDRFSAERLKGVDSTLKIQPAKLEDSAVYLCASSLVFGRGDNEQFFGPGTRLTVL.

The rearrangement links TRBV5-6 to TRBJ2-7; 13 nucleotides line up with TRBD2. CDR3 length: 18 amino acids. Germline V gene sequence: CDR1 SGHDT, CDR2 YYEEEE. Trimming removed 4 bases from V and 2 bases from J; junction bases left unmatched: 12. The CDR3 spells CASSMRTSGSYYTYEQYF. DNA of the CDR3: TGTGCCAGCAGCATGAGGACTAGCGGGAGTTATTACACCTACGAGCAGTACTTC.

The chain is built from TRBV9 and TRBJ1-2; 10 nucleotides agree with TRBD1. The CDR3 spans 17 residues. Trimming took 0 bases from V and 4 from J; bases not matched to a gene: 9. Looked up from germline, CDR1 is SGDLS and CDR2 is YYNGEE. The CDR3 DNA is TGTGCCAGCAGCGTAGTGGGACAGGGGCATTTATTCTATGGCTACACCTTC. Protein product: CASSVVGQGHLFYGYTF.

About this clone: At one end the junction does not follow the germline gene, possibly because of a read error. The chain recombines TRBV5-1 with TRBJ1-2, with 7 bases fitting TRBD1. The CDR3 is 13 residues long. The germline V gene has CDR1 SGHRS and CDR2 YFSETQ. The CDR3 DNA sequence: TGCGCCAGCAACGATGGGGGGACAGCGCTTATCGCCTTC. Its translation: CASNDGGTALIAF.

The J gene is TRBJ2-5, the V gene TRBV4-1, with D unclear. CDR3 length equals 13 residues. Trimming shortened V by 4 bases and J by 3 bases, and 9 bases separated the two germline ends. The germline V gene has CDR1 MGHRA and CDR2 YSYEKL. CDR3 in amino acids: CASSRATEETQYF. CDR3 bases: TGCGCCAGCAGCCGGGCAACAGAAGAGACCCAGTACTTC.

This chain connects TRBV7-9 to TRBJ2-5; D is uncertain. This CDR3 spans 12 amino acids. The V gene lost 4 bases and the J gene lost 1 base, with 4 bases spanning the gap. Germline lookup yields CDR1 SEHNR and CDR2 FQNEAQ (reference sequence). DNA for the CDR3: TGTGCCAGCAGCTCCGTCCAAGAGACCCAGTACTTC. Its translation is CASSSVQETQYF.

The chain employs TRBV7-8 and TRBJ2-2; 16 nucleotides line up with TRBD2. J was trimmed by 7 bases and V by 5 bases; bases with no gene match: 7. CDR1 is SGHVS, CDR2 FQNEAQ, per germline. The CDR3 has 17 residues. CDR3 sequence (DNA): TGTGCCAGCAGCGAGGGACTAGCGGGAGGGCTTCGCGGGGAGCTGTTTTTT. It yields the protein CASSEGLAGGLRGELFF.

Only a few counts were recorded for this clone. The chain couples TRBV14 to TRBJ2-1; either TRBD1 or TRBD2 may supply D (5 bases each). Trimming pared 5 bases from V and 6 bases from J, leaving 14 bases between. The CDR3 extends over 14 amino acids. Per germline, CDR1 SGHDN and CDR2 FVKESK. The CDR3, as DNA: TGTGCCAGCAGCTTCCGGGACGCTGTCAATGAGCAGTTCTTC. This gives the protein CASSFRDAVNEQFF.

The chain has TRBV27 and TRBJ2-7; maybe TRBD1 (5 bases). The CDR3 runs 13 residues. V shed 3 bases and J shed 2 bases, with 8 bases lying between them. Germline V gene data show CDR1 as MNHEY and CDR2 as SMNVEV (reference sequence). The CDR3 DNA sequence: TGTGCCAGCAGTTTTGCCAGGGCCTACGAGCAGTACTTC. It codes for CASSFARAYEQYF.

V gene TRBV12-5 combines with J gene TRBJ1-5, with D unresolved. The CDR3 covers 12 residues. CDR1 is LGHNT, CDR2 FRNRAP, per germline. Deletions cut 5 bases from V and 9 bases from J, with 11 bases between. The CDR3 nucleotides read TGTGCTAGTGGTATCTCCGGGTTGCCCCAGCATTTT. The encoded protein is CASGISGLPQHF.

The V call is TRBV4-2, the J call TRBJ1-2, with TRBD1 as a possible D gene (5 bases). Between the trimmed V and J ends, which lost 0 bases and 3 bases, there was a span of 20 bases. The CDR3 contains 18 residues. Germline V lookup: CDR1 LGHNA, CDR2 YNFKEQ. The DNA for the CDR3 is TGTGCCAGCAGCCAAGATAATGTGGCGGGGCGCAAGGACTATGGCTACACCTTC. Translating gives CASSQDNVAGRKDYGYTF.

This clone is a singleton in its sample. The chain is built from TRBV11-2 and TRBJ2-3; unclear D gene. The germline V and J ends were trimmed by 1 base and 3 bases, with 14 bases remaining between them. Per the germline V gene, CDR1 is SGHAT and CDR2 is FQNNGV. The CDR3 extends over 16 amino acids. CDR3 protein: CASSLVSRTPTDTQYF. In nucleotides, the CDR3 is TGTGCCAGCAGCTTAGTATCTAGGACCCCGACAGATACGCAGTATTTT.

In this sample, this clone turned up a few times. The chain combines TRBV7-7 with TRBJ2-5, with a tentative D call TRBD1 (6 bases). CDR3 length: 19 residues. Germline V gene sequence: CDR1 SSHAT, CDR2 FNYEAQ (reference sequence). With 4 bases removed from V and 2 bases from J, the gap between germline ends came to 26 bases. The chain's CDR3 is CASSSSPPRLGQTQETQYF. For the CDR3, the DNA is TGTGCCAGCAGCTCGTCGCCCCCGAGGCTAGGACAGACTCAAGAGACCCAGTACTTC.